The subject of this entry is one T cell receptor beta chain. The antigen is unknown. These data originate in a study of cytomegalovirus exposure and HLA in healthy donors. In the study overall: A subsequent analysis reported that the 120 or so validation repertoires were produced on the same platform that had also been used for the 500 to 700 first-cohort repertoires.

The CDR3 consists of 15 residues. V was trimmed by 0 bases and J by 1 base, leaving 9 bases between them. Germline lookup yields CDR1 KGHSH and CDR2 LQKENI. Findings of the study overall: A few of the chains that were CMV-associated were confirmed in vitro to be specific for CMV antigens.

Method: immunoSEQ multiplex PCR; TCRdb's copy keeps in-frame clones and lacks some. The sample includes 300,000 to 400,000 clones, approximately 85% of them seen just once. The clonotype was recovered from a man younger than 40 in good health and CMV-seronegative. The sample comprised PBMCs. The rearrangement uses TRBV18 and TRBJ1-1; D is undetermined. The CDR3 DNA sequence: TGTGCCAGCTCACCACCCGCCGCGGAGAACACTGAAGCTTTCTTT. Amino acids: CASSPPAAENTEAFF. The variable domain in full, completed from reference TRBV18 and TRBJ1-1, reads NAGVMQNPRHLVRRRGQEARLRCSPMKGHSHVYWYRQLPEEGLKFMVYLQKENIIDESGMPKERFSAEFPKEGPSILRIQQVVRGDSAAYFCASSPPAAENTEAFFGQGTRLTVV.